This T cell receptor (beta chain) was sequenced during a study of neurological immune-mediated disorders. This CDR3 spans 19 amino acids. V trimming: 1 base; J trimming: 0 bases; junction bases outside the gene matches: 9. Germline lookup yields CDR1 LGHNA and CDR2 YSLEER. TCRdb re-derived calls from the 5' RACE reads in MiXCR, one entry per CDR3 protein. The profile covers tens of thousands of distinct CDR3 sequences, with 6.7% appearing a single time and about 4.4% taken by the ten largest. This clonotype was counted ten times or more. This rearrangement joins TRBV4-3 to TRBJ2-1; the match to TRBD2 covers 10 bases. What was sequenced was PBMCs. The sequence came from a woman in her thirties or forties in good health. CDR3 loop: CASSQGTSGPGSSYNEQFF. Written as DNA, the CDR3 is TGCGCCAGCAGCCAAGGGACTAGCGGCCCTGGAAGCTCCTACAATGAGCAGTTCTTC.